Listed below are T cell receptor beta chains from one sample, sequenced in a study of T cell changes during pregnancy in multiple sclerosis. The table came from immunoSEQ multiplex PCR; TCRdb's copy has only in-frame clones and leaves some out. The sample includes about 49,000 clones, about 90% of them seen just once. This specimen was peripheral blood, taken after pregnancy. All receptors come from a female donor in good health, enrolled as a control in a pregnancy study. The conserved cysteine and the conserved F or W are not part of the CDR3 here.

j_gene,v_gene,CDR3aa
TRBJ2-2,TRBV6-6,ASSYGRYTGELF
TRBJ2-2,TRBV9,ASSVKAGGPTGELF
TRBJ2-7,TRBV27,ASSLYSGGSYEQY
TRBJ2-1,TRBV5-1,ASSLATTNYNEQF
TRBJ1-2,TRBV15,ATSRAPSPDGYT
TRBJ2-2,TRBV27,ASSQLAGYTGELF
TRBJ1-3,TRBV15,ATSRGGTSGNTIY
TRBJ1-2,TRBV28,ASSFMGGGYT
TRBJ2-5,TRBV7-2,ASSLDFKQETQY
TRBJ2-7,TRBV6-1,ASSEQGEAYEQY
TRBJ2-2,TRBV4-3,ASSQVGTGLWNTGELF
TRBJ2-2,TRBV7-6,ASSFRLAGTDTGELF
TRBJ2-7,TRBV5-1,ASSYGTGISYEQY
TRBJ1-1,TRBV10-3,AISAVPHPEAF
TRBJ2-6,TRBV11-2,ASSLDSQVTGANVLT
TRBJ2-7,TRBV28,ASSLWGTGPTYEQY
TRBJ2-3,TRBV9,ASGGRTQY
TRBJ2-1,TRBV4-1,ASSHRRDIIWDEQF
TRBJ2-3,TRBV7-9,ASSPGTDPDTQY
TRBJ1-1,TRBV5-1,ASSTSGQPNTEAF
TRBJ1-4,TRBV10-1,ASSGQATNEKLF
TRBJ1-5,TRBV10-1,ASSEGGLVECQPQH